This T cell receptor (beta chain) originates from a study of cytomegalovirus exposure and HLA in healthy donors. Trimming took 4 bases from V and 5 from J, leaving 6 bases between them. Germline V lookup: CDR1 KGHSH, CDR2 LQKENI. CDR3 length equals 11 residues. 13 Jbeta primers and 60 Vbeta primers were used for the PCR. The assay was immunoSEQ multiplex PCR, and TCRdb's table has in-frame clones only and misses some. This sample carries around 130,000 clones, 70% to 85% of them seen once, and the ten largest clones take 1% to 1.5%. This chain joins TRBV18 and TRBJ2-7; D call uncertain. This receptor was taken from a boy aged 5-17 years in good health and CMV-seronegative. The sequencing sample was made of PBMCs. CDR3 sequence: CASSLRDEQYF. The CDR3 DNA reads TGTGCCAGCTCACTACGGGACGAGCAGTACTTC.